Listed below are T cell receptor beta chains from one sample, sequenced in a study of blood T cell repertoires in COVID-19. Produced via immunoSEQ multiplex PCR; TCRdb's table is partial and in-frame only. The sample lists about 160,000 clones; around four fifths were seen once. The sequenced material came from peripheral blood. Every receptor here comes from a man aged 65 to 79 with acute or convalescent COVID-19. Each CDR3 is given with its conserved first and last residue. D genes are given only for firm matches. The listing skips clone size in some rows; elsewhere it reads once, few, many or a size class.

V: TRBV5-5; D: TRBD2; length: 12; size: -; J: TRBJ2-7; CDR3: CASSRTSYEQYF; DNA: TGTGCCAGCAGCCGGACTAGCTACGAGCAGTACTTC
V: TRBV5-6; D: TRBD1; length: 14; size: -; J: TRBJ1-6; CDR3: CASSSQGVLSPLHF; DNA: TGTGCCAGCAGCTCCCAGGGGGTTCTTTCACCCCTCCACTTT
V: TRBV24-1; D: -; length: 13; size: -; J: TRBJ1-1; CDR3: CATSDFTGGEAFF; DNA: TGTGCCACCAGTGATTTTACGGGTGGTGAAGCTTTCTTT
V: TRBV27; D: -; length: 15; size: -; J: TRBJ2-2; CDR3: CASSFRPNPTGELFF; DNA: TGTGCCAGCAGTTTCCGCCCTAACCCCACCGGGGAGCTGTTTTTT
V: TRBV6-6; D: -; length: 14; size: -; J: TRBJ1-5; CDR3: CASSYSEINQPQHF; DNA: TGTGCCAGCAGTTACTCAGAGATAAATCAGCCCCAGCATTTT
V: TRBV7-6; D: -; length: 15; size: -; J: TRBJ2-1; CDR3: CASSRSEASYNEQFF; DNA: TGTGCCAGCAGCCGGAGCGAGGCCTCCTACAATGAGCAGTTCTTC
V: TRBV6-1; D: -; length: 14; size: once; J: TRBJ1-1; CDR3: CASSEARVRTEAFF; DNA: TGTGCCAGCAGTGAGGCACGGGTGCGGACTGAAGCTTTCTTT
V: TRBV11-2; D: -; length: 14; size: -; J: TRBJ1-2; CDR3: CASSLERAAGGYTF; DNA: TGTGCCAGCAGCTTAGAGAGGGCCGCTGGGGGCTACACCTTC
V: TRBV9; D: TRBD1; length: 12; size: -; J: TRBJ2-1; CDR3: CATPGQLPMRFF; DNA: TGTGCCACCCCGGGACAGTTACCTATGCGGTTCTTC
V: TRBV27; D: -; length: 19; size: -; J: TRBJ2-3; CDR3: CASSPHMGAADLDSDTQYF; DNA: TGTGCCAGCAGTCCTCATATGGGGGCCGCGGACCTAGACTCGGATACGCAGTATTTT
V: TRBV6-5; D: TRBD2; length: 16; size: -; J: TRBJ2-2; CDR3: CASSLSLAGLTGELFF; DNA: TGTGCCAGCAGTTTATCGTTAGCGGGCCTTACCGGGGAGCTGTTTTTT
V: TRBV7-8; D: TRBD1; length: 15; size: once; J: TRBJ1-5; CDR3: CASSPLDRGPQPQHF; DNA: TGTGCCAGCAGCCCTTTGGACAGGGGGCCACAGCCCCAGCATTTT
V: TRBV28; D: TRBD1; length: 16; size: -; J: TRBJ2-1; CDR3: CASSFMTGAPGNEQFF; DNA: TGTGCCAGCAGTTTCATGACAGGGGCCCCAGGGAATGAGCAGTTCTTC
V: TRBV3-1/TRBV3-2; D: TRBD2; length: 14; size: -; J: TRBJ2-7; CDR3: CASTRGAGTYEQYF; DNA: TGTGCCAGCACCAGAGGAGCGGGAACCTACGAGCAGTACTTC
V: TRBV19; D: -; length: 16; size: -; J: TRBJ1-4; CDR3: CASRHQRGSTNEKLFF; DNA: TGTGCCAGTAGACATCAGAGAGGATCAACTAATGAAAAACTGTTTTTT